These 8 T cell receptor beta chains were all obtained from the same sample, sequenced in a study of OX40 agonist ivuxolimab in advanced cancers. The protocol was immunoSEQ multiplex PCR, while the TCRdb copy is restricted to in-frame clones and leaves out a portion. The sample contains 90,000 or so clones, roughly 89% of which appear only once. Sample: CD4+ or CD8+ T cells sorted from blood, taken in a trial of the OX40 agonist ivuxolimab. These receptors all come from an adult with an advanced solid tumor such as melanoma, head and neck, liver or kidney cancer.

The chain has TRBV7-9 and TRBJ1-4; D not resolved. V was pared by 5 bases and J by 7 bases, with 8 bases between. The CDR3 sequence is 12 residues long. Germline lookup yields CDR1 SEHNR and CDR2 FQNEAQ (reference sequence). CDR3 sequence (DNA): TGTGCCAGCAGCAGGGAAAGTGAAAAACTGTTTTTT. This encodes CASSRESEKLFF. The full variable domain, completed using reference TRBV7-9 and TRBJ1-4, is DTGVSQNPRHKITKRGQNVTFRCDPISEHNRLYWYRQTLGQGPEFLTYFQNEAQLEKSRLLSDRFSAERPKGSFSTLEIQRTEQGDSAMYLCASSRESEKLFFGSGTQLSVL.

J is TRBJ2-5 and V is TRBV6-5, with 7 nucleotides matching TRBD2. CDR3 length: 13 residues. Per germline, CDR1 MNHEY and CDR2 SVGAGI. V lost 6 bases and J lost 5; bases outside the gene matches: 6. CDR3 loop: CASRRGGMETQYF. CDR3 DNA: TGTGCCAGCAGAAGGGGAGGGATGGAGACCCAGTACTTC.

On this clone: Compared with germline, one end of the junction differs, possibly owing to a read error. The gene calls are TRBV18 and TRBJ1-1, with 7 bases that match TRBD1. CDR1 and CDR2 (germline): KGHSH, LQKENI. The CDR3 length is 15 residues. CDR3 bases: TGTGCCAGCTCTCCACAGGGGCTGGGGAACACTGAAGCTTTCTTT. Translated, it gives CASSPQGLGNTEAFF.

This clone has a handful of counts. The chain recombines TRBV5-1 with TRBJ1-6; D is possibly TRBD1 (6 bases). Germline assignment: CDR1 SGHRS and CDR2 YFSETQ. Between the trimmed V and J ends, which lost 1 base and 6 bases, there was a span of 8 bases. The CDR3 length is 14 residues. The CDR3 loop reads CASSLTGRNSPLHF. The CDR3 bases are TGCGCCAGCAGCTTGACAGGGCGTAATTCACCCCTCCACTTT.

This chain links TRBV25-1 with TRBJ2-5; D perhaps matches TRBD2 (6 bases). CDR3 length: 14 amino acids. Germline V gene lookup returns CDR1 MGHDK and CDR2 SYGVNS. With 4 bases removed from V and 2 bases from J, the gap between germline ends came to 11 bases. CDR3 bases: TGTGCCAGCAGTGTCCTCGGGACTCAAGAGACCCAGTACTTC. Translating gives CASSVLGTQETQYF. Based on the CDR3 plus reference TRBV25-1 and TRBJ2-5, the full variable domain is EADIYQTPRYLVIGTGKKITLECSQTMGHDKMYWYQQDPGMELHLIHYSYGVNSTEKGDLSSESTVSRIRTEHFPLTLESARPSHTSQYLCASSVLGTQETQYFGPGTRLLVL.

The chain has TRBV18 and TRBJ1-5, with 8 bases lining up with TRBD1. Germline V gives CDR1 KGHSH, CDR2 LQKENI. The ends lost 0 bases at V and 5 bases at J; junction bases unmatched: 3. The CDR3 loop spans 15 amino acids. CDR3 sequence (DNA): TGTGCCAGCTCACCACCGGGCAGGGGGCATCAGCCCCAGCATTTT. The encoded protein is CASSPPGRGHQPQHF.

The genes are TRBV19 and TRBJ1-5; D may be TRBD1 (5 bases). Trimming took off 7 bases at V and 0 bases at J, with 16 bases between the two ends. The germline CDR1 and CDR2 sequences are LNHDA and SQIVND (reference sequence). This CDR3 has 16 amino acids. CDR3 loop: CASTEGGHNSNQPQHF. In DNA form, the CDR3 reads TGTGCCAGTACTGAAGGTGGACATAATAGCAATCAGCCCCAGCATTTT. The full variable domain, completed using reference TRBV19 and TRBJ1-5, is DGGITQSPKYLFRKEGQNVTLSCEQNLNHDAMYWYRQDPGQGLRLIYYSQIVNDFQKGDIAEGYSVSREKKESFPLTVTSAQKNPTAFYLCASTEGGHNSNQPQHFGDGTRLSIL.

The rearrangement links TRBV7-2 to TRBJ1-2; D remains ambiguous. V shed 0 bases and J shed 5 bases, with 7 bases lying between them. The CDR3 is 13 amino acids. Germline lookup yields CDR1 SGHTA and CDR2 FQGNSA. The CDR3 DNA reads TGTGCCAGCAGCTTAGCAGAAAAATATGGCTACACCTTC. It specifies CASSLAEKYGYTF.